This T cell receptor beta chain originates from a study of cytomegalovirus exposure and HLA in healthy donors. Whole-study context: From 170 million or so T cells, an earlier analysis saw 120 million or so unique TCR beta sequences. Study results and limitations: A prior analysis recorded that most TCR beta V segments were productive about 87% or about 30% of the time.

In the case of this clone: Its antigen is not known.

Everyone who donated was a healthy bone marrow donor. CDR3 length: 18 amino acids. Trimming pared 3 bases from V and 0 bases from J, leaving 18 bases between. CDR1 is GTSNPN and CDR2 is SVGIG in the germline V gene (reference sequence). The PCR made use of 60 Vbeta and 13 Jbeta primers. Method: immunoSEQ multiplex PCR; TCRdb's copy keeps in-frame clones and lacks some. The repertoire holds 95,000 to 100,000 clones, with 65% to 80% as singletons. Sample: PBMCs. This chain uses TRBV30 with TRBJ2-6; D may be TRBD2 (7 bases). This clonotype originated in a woman between 35 and 50 years old in good health and CMV-seronegative. The DNA for the CDR3 is TGTGCCTGGAGCCTTGGTGCGGGGGCCTACTCTGGGGCCAACGTCCTGACTTTC. Translation: CAWSLGAGAYSGANVLTF. Variable domain in full (rest from reference TRBV30 and TRBJ2-6): SQTIHQWPATLVQPVGSPLSLECTVEGTSNPNLYWYRQAAGRGLQLLFYSVGIGQISSEVPQNLSASRPQDRQFILSSKKLLLSDSGFYLCAWSLGAGAYSGANVLTFGAGSRLTVL.